The entry below gives a single T cell receptor (beta chain) sequence along with its context. Its antigen remains unidentified. The data were taken from a study of T-cell reconstitution after alpha-beta-depleted transplantation in children. Preparation of the TCRbeta library involved a method that used unique molecular identifiers. TCRdb passed the PCR reads through MiXCR, listing each CDR3 protein once. Of 540,000 or so distinct CDR3 sequences in the sample, approximately 22% were seen once. The length of the CDR3 is 16 residues. Germline CDR1 reads SGHDT; CDR2 reads YYEEEE. V was pared by 4 bases and J by 4 bases, with 10 bases of the junction left unmatched. Overall study results and limits: Day-60 TCRbeta diversity that was high in some patients was derived from surviving recipient T cells and thymic progenitors. At the one-year point after transplant, T-cell counts and TCRbeta diversity were found to come mostly from T cells that had been newly produced.

The sequence derives from a boy in the first two years of life who had a stem cell transplant for acute myeloid leukemia, so the T cells may come from the graft donor. J is TRBJ2-2 and V is TRBV5-6; TRBD1 matches 7 bases. Sequences were derived from PBMCs, mostly from graft donor cells, sampled 360 days after TCRalphabeta/CD19-depleted stem cell transplant. CDR3 sequence: CASSNRQGSPTGELFF. The CDR3 region has the DNA TGTGCCAGCAGCAACCGACAGGGATCCCCCACCGGGGAGCTGTTTTTT.